What follows describes a single TCR beta chain. These data originate in a study of blood T cell repertoires in COVID-19. Study details: Samples of COVID-19 (acute and convalescent) were obtained from the United States, Italy and Spain.

TCRdb's table, derived via immunoSEQ multiplex PCR, lists solely in-frame clones and lacks some. This sample has more than 300,000 clones, with approximately 90% found just once. Those enrolled, adults aged roughly 18 to 100 years, came from some 23 US areas. In assigning cohorts, the study relied on participant-reported clinical history. Either two negative PCRs, clearance, or symptom resolution qualified Cohort 3 donors as recovered. Input material: PBMCs or T cells enriched from blood (not recorded which). The sequence was collected from a man under 40 who had recovered from COVID-19.

The CDR3 DNA follows: TGTGCCAGCGGAGGGACGGGACCCTATAATTCACCCCTCCACTTT. Its translation: CASGGTGPYNSPLHF. The chain recombines TRBV6-5 with TRBJ1-6, with D tentatively TRBD1 (5 bases). CDR1 and CDR2 (germline): MNHEY, SVGAGI. CDR3 length equals 15 residues. Trimming took 8 bases from V and 2 from J, leaving 13 bases between them.